A single sample gave rise to the 20 T cell receptor beta chains below, sequenced in a study of blood T cell repertoires in COVID-19. Repertoires were generated with immunoSEQ multiplex PCR, while TCRdb's copy carries only in-frame clones and drops some. The table has under 200,000 clones, roughly 85% seen once; the top ten hold 20% to 25%. Sequencing was done on a sample of peripheral blood. These receptors were collected from a man in his fifties or sixties with active or convalescent COVID-19.

The sample holds a few counts of this clone. Additional DNA sequences in this sample encode the identical CDR3. The gene calls are TRBV19 and TRBJ1-5; 10 positions agree with TRBD1. Germline CDR1 and CDR2: LNHDA and SQIVND (reference sequence). The CDR3 totals 17 residues. The V and J ends lost 1 base and 0 bases, in that order; junction bases with no gene match: 3. CDR3 nucleotides: TGTGCCAGTAGTATAGGGACAGGGGGATATAGCAATCAGCCCCAGCATTTT. Translated, it gives CASSIGTGGYSNQPQHF.

The chain joins TRBV5-1 to TRBJ2-1, with a possible D match to TRBD1 (5 bases). Trimming shortened V by 0 bases and J by 6 bases, and 13 bases separated the two germline ends. CDR3 size: 15 residues. Germline V gene data show CDR1 as SGHRS and CDR2 as YFSETQ. CDR3 sequence: CASSLEDGALNEQFF. DNA for the CDR3: TGCGCCAGCAGCTTGGAGGATGGGGCTCTCAATGAGCAGTTCTTC.

The chain has TRBV6-5 and TRBJ2-3; D may be TRBD1 (6 bases). CDR1 and CDR2 from the germline V gene are MNHEY and SVGAGI. This CDR3 contains 15 residues. Trimming stripped 0 bases from V and 4 bases from J, with 11 bases between. The CDR3 DNA is TGTGCCAGCAGTTACTCGGGGGCAAGGCCAGATACGCAGTATTTT. Amino acid sequence: CASSYSGARPDTQYF.

The chain couples TRBV5-4 to TRBJ2-1, with TRBD2 identical over 11 bases. Losses at the gene ends were 3 bases for V and 5 bases for J; bases not matched to a gene: 10. Germline loops: CDR1 SGHNT, CDR2 YYREEE (reference sequence). The CDR3 loop spans 17 amino acids. The CDR3 DNA follows: TGTGCCAGCAGCTCGGCCCCTAGCGGGGGGACGCACAATGAGCAGTTCTTC. This codes for CASSSAPSGGTHNEQFF.

V usage is TRBV7-2 and J usage is TRBJ1-5; 7 bases match TRBD1. The CDR3 runs to 15 residues. The germline gives CDR1 SGHTA, CDR2 FQGNSA. The V segment lost 2 bases and the J segment 1 base; nucleotides outside the gene matches: 2. DNA of the CDR3: TGTGCCAGCAGCTTAATGGACAGGAGCAATCAGCCCCAGCATTTT. Translation gives CASSLMDRSNQPQHF.

The chain links TRBV6-6 to TRBJ2-1; maybe TRBD2 (7 bases). The CDR3 contains 16 residues. V was clipped by 6 bases and J by 1 base, with 16 bases between them. Germline V CDR1 and CDR2: MNHNY, SVGAGI (reference sequence). As DNA, the CDR3 is TGTGCCAGCAGCTCGAGGGGGGGCAGGTCCTACAATGAGCAGTTCTTC. Its translation: CASSSRGGRSYNEQFF.

The J gene is TRBJ2-6, the V gene TRBV5-4; D perhaps matches TRBD1 (5 bases). Trimming left V 1 base short and J 0 bases short, with 11 bases between. The CDR3 consists of 17 residues. Germline V CDR1 and CDR2: SGHNT, YYREEE (reference sequence). The CDR3 region is CASSLRQGYSGANVLTF. The CDR3 nucleotides read TGTGCCAGCAGCTTGCGGCAGGGTTACTCTGGGGCCAACGTCCTGACTTTC.

The rearrangement links TRBV3-1 (or the pseudogene TRBV3-2) to TRBJ1-2; tentatively, D is TRBD1 (6 bases). V gave up 3 bases and J gave up 1 base, with 9 bases separating them. This CDR3 is built from 14 residues. CDR1 and CDR2 (germline): LGHDT, YNNKEL (reference sequence). The CDR3 here is CASSHLDSNYGYTF. The DNA for the CDR3 is TGTGCCAGCAGCCATTTGGACAGTAACTATGGCTACACCTTC.

Only a few counts were recorded for this clone. V is TRBV7-2 and J is TRBJ2-5, with 8 bases matching TRBD2. The CDR3 runs to 16 residues. CDR1 and CDR2 (germline): SGHTA, FQGNSA. Trimming at V came to 1 base and at J to 1 base, leaving 5 bases not matched to a gene. Here the CDR3 reads CASSLVAGGIQETQYF. The CDR3 DNA reads as TGTGCCAGCAGCTTAGTCGCGGGGGGTATCCAAGAGACCCAGTACTTC.

This CDR3 is CASSPPGQASEKLFF. CDR3 bases: TGTGCCAGCTCACCACCCGGACAGGCCAGCGAAAAACTGTTTTTT. The chain employs TRBV18 and TRBJ1-4, with 7 bases matching TRBD1. The CDR3 sequence is 15 residues long. With V trimmed by 0 bases and J by 8 bases, 6 bases remained unmatched. Germline V lookup: CDR1 KGHSH, CDR2 LQKENI.

The rearrangement uses TRBV6-1 and TRBJ1-5, with a possible D match to TRBD1 (5 bases). V was clipped by 4 bases and J by 0 bases, with 13 bases between them. The length of the CDR3 is 16 residues. Germline assignment: CDR1 MNHNS and CDR2 SASEGT. CDR3: CASSVVRGLSNQPQHF. The CDR3, as DNA: TGTGCCAGCAGTGTTGTAAGGGGACTTAGCAATCAGCCCCAGCATTTT.

The chain combines TRBV6-1 with TRBJ2-2, with 10 bases that match TRBD1. Germline V gene lookup returns CDR1 MNHNS and CDR2 SASEGT. Trimming removed 0 bases from V and 7 bases from J; junction bases left unmatched: 5. The CDR3 runs to 16 residues. As DNA, the CDR3 is TGTGCCAGCAGTGAAGCTGGGACAGGGGTCGTCGGGGAGCTGTTTTTT. It yields the protein CASSEAGTGVVGELFF.

The chain joins TRBV19 to TRBJ2-5; 8 bases line up with TRBD2. V trimming: 6 bases; J trimming: 2 bases; junction bases outside the gene matches: 11. CDR3 size: 16 residues. CDR1 is LNHDA, CDR2 SQIVND, per germline (reference sequence). Here the CDR3 DNA reads TGTGCCAGTAGGCCAAGTAGCGGGATCCCGCAAGAGACCCAGTACTTC. Amino acids: CASRPSSGIPQETQYF.

The chain links TRBV5-1 to TRBJ1-3, with 8 nucleotides matching TRBD1. Per the germline V gene, CDR1 is SGHRS and CDR2 is YFSETQ. The CDR3 contains 17 residues. Trimming removed 0 bases from V and 0 bases from J; junction bases left unmatched: 5. CDR3 bases: TGCGCCAGCAGCTTGGGTCGGACAGGGAGCTCTGGAAACACCATATATTTT. Translating it yields CASSLGRTGSSGNTIYF.

The chain has TRBV29-1 and TRBJ1-2, with TRBD1 as a possible D gene (6 bases). The CDR3 runs to 13 residues. Germline loops: CDR1 SQVTM, CDR2 ANQGSEA. V dropped 2 bases and J dropped 3 bases, with 10 bases sitting between them. CDR3: CSVEPGDHYGYTF. Written as DNA, the CDR3 is TGCAGCGTTGAACCAGGGGATCACTATGGCTACACCTTC.

This clone appeared once. The rearrangement links TRBV7-2 to TRBJ1-5; 7 nucleotides agree with TRBD1. Unmatched junction bases numbered 9, after V lost 5 bases and J lost 5 bases. CDR3 size: 15 residues. Looked up from germline, CDR1 is SGHTA and CDR2 is FQGNSA. DNA for the CDR3: TGTGCCAGCAGCCACAGGGGCCAAATAGATCAGCCCCAGCATTTT. It translates to CASSHRGQIDQPQHF.

The chain employs TRBV5-6 and TRBJ2-7, with a tentative D call TRBD1 (5 bases). Germline CDR1 SGHDT, CDR2 YYEEEE. This CDR3 has 13 residues. V was pared by 0 bases and J by 8 bases, with 12 bases between. CDR3 loop: CASSLVQGSQQYF. The CDR3 bases are TGTGCCAGCAGCTTGGTCCAGGGCTCGCAGCAGTACTTC.

The chain has TRBV7-3 and TRBJ1-2, with TRBD1 identical over 12 bases. CDR3 length: 17 amino acids. Germline CDR1 SGHTA, CDR2 FQGTGA. Trimming took 3 bases from V and 4 from J; bases not matched to a gene: 9. Here the CDR3 DNA reads TGTGCCAGCAGCTTGGGGACTCCGGGACAGGGGGCCTATGGCTACACCTTC. Translated, it gives CASSLGTPGQGAYGYTF.

The chain uses TRBV5-1 and TRBJ2-3; D is perhaps TRBD1 (5 bases). The ends were cut back, 2 bases at V and 3 bases at J, with 10 bases in the middle. This CDR3 has 14 residues. The germline gives CDR1 SGHRS, CDR2 YFSETQ. CDR3 protein: CASSFGQGTDTQYF. The DNA for the CDR3 is TGCGCCAGCAGCTTTGGTCAGGGAACAGATACGCAGTATTTT.

The CDR3 DNA reads as TGCGCCAGCAGCTTGGAGCTTCAGGGGGGTAATTCACCCCTCCACTTT. Protein sequence: CASSLELQGGNSPLHF. The gene calls are TRBV5-1 and TRBJ1-6, with 7 bases identical to TRBD1. Germline CDR1 is SGHRS and CDR2 is YFSETQ. The CDR3 runs 16 residues. The ends lost 0 bases at V and 6 bases at J; junction bases unmatched: 6.